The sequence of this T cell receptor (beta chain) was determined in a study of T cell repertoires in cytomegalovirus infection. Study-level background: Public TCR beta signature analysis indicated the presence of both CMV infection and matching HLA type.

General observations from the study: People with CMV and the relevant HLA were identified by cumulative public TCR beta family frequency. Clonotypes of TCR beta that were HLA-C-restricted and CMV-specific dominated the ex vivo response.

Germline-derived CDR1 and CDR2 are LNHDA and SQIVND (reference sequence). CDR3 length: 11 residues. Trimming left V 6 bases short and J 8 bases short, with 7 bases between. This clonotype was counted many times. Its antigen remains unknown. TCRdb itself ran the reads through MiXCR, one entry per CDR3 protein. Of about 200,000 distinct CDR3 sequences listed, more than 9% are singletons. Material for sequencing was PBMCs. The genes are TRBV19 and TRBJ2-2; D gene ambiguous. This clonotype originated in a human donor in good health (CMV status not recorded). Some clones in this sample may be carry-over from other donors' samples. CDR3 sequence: CASRAAGELFF. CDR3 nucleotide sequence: TGTGCCAGTAGGGCAGCGGGGGAGCTGTTTTTT.